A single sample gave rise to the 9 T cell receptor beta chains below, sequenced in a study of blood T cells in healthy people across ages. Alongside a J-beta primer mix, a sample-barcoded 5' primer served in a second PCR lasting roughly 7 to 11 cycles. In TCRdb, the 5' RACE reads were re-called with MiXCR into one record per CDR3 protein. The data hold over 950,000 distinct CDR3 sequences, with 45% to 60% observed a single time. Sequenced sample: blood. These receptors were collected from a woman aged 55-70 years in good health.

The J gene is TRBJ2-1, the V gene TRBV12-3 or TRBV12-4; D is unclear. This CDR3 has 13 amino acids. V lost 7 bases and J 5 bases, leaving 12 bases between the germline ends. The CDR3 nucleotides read TGTGCCAGCACGGAACTACGCAACAATGAGCAGTTCTTC. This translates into CASTELRNNEQFF.

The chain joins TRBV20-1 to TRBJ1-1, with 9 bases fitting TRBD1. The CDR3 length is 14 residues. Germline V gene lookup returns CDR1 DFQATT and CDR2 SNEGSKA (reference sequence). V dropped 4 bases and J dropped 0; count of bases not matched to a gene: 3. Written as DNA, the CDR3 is TGCAGTGCTAAGGGACAGGGCATGAACACTGAAGCTTTCTTT. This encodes CSAKGQGMNTEAFF.

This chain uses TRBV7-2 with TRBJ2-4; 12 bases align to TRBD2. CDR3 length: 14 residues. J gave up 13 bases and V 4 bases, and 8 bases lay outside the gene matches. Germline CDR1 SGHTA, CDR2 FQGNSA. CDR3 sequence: CASSYPSGRVLQYF. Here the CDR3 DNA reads TGTGCCAGCAGCTACCCTAGCGGGAGGGTTTTGCAGTACTTC.

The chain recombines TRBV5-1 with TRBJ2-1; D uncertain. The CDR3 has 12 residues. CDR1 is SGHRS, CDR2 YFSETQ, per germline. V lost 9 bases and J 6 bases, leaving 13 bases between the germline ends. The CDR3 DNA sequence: TGCGCCAACACTGGAATATCCAATGAGCAGTTCTTC. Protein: CANTGISNEQFF.

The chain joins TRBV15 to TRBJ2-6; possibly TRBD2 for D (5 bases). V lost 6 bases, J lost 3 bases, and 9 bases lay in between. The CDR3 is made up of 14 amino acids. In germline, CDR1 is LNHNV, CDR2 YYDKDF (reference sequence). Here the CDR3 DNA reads TGTGCCACCAGTCCCGGGGATGGGGCCAACGTCCTGACTTTC. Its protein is CATSPGDGANVLTF.

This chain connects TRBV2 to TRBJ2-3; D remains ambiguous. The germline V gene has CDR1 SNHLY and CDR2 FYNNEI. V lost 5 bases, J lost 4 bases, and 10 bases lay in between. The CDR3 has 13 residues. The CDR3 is CASSRRSPDTQYF. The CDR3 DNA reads TGTGCCAGCAGTAGAAGGTCCCCAGATACGCAGTATTTT.

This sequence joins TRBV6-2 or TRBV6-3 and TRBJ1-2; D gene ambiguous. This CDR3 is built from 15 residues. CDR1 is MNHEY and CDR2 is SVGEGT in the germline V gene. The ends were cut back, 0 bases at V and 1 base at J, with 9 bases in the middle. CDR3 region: CASSYSKGYNYGYTF. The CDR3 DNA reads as TGTGCCAGCAGTTACTCGAAAGGTTATAACTATGGCTACACCTTC.

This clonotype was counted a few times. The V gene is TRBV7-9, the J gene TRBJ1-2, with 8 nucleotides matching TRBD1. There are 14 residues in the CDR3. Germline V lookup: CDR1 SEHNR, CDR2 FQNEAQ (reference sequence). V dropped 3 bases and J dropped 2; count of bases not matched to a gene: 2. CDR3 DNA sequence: TGTGCCAGCAGCTTCGGGGACAGGAACTATGGCTACACCTTC. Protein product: CASSFGDRNYGYTF.

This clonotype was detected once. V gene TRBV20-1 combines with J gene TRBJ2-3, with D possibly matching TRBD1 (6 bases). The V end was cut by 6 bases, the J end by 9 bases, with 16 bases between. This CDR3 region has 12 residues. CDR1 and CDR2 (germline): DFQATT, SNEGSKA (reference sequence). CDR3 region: CSATDRTGTQYF. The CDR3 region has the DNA TGCAGTGCAACCGACAGGACGGGCACGCAGTATTTT.